These 18 T cell receptor beta chains originate from one sample sequenced in a study of T cells in Graves' hyperthyroidism and ophthalmopathy. Amplification of TCR beta CDR3 regions was performed using RNA transcripts as template. During a first-round RT-PCR of the TCR CDR3, the HTBI primer set was used. Using its own MiXCR run on the multiplex PCR reads, TCRdb lists one record per CDR3 protein. The profile shows roughly 280,000 distinct CDR3 sequences, 22% of them singletons. Sequencing used blood. All receptors come from a man under 40 with Graves' ophthalmopathy.

This sequence joins TRBV27 and TRBJ1-6; no reliable D call. V shed 6 bases and J shed 4 bases, with 7 bases lying between them. CDR1 is MNHEY, CDR2 SMNVEV, per germline (reference sequence). CDR3 length: 13 residues. The CDR3 spells CASSTEYNSPLHF. CDR3 in DNA: TGTGCCAGCAGCACAGAGTATAATTCACCCCTCCACTTT.

The V call is TRBV24-1, the J call TRBJ2-5, with D hard to call. Germline V gives CDR1 KGHDR, CDR2 SFDVKD. V was trimmed by 4 bases and J by 5 bases, leaving 25 bases between them. This CDR3 has 18 amino acids. The CDR3 DNA reads as TGTGCCACCAGTGAGGCCAACCCCCCGGCAAACCGGTGGGAGACCCAGTACTTC. It translates to CATSEANPPANRWETQYF.

This clonotype was observed a few times. V is TRBV28 and J is TRBJ1-3, with TRBD1 as a possible D gene (6 bases). Germline V gene sequence: CDR1 MDHEN, CDR2 SYDVKM. The ends were cut back, 6 bases at V and 4 bases at J, with 13 bases in the middle. The CDR3 extends over 14 amino acids. CDR3 sequence: CASRQGGRGNTIYF. The CDR3 coding sequence is TGTGCCAGCAGACAGGGAGGGAGAGGAAACACCATATATTTT.

This clonotype was observed many times. The rearrangement uses TRBV7-9 and TRBJ2-1; TRBD1 agrees at 7 bases. The J segment lost 3 bases and the V segment lost 8 bases, leaving 10 bases of the junction unmatched. CDR3 length: 15 amino acids. Germline CDR1 reads SEHNR; CDR2 reads FQNEAQ (reference sequence). The CDR3 DNA is TGTGCCAGCGGGGAGAGGGACAGTTACTACAATGAGCAGTTCTTC. Amino acid sequence: CASGERDSYYNEQFF.

This clonotype was counted only a few times. This chain joins TRBV28 and TRBJ1-6; unclear D gene. Germline assignment: CDR1 MDHEN and CDR2 SYDVKM. The CDR3 extends over 13 amino acids. The V and J ends lost 3 bases and 10 bases respectively, with 10 bases between them. Here the CDR3 DNA reads TGTGCCAGCAGTTTTTACCCTAGATCACCCCTCCACTTT. Translated, it gives CASSFYPRSPLHF.

This clonotype appeared a few times. The V call is TRBV3-1, the J call TRBJ2-7, with D unclear. CDR1 LGHDT and CDR2 YNNKEL come from the germline V gene (reference sequence). Trimming left V 4 bases short and J 0 bases short, with 13 bases between. This CDR3 is 15 amino acids long. CDR3 DNA sequence: TGTGCCAGCAGCCCCCTCGGGTGGAGCTCCTACGAGCAGTACTTC. Translation: CASSPLGWSSYEQYF.

V and J are TRBV27 and TRBJ2-1, with no clear D. The CDR3 covers 15 residues. The germline V gene has CDR1 MNHEY and CDR2 SMNVEV (reference sequence). Between the trimmed V and J ends, which lost 10 bases and 5 bases, there was a span of 21 bases. The CDR3: CATPPTPPPHNEQFF. As DNA, the CDR3 is TGTGCCACCCCCCCCACCCCCCCCCCCCACAATGAGCAGTTCTTC.

This clonotype showed up many times. The chain employs TRBV28 and TRBJ2-7; 8 bases match TRBD2. V lost 7 bases and J lost 2; bases outside the gene matches: 10. The germline V gene encodes CDR1 MDHEN and CDR2 SYDVKM. CDR3 size: 15 residues. The chain's CDR3 is CASTRSGSGAYEQYF. CDR3 DNA: TGTGCCAGCACCCGATCGGGTAGCGGGGCCTACGAGCAGTACTTC.

The V call is TRBV6-2 or TRBV6-3, the J call TRBJ2-7, with 12 bases that match TRBD2. The length of the CDR3 is 16 residues. The trim removed 5 bases at V and 4 bases at J, leaving 9 bases unmatched. Per germline, CDR1 MNHEY and CDR2 SVGEGT. For the CDR3, the DNA is TGTGCCAGCAGTGTGGAGGCTAGCGGGAGGGGGTACGAGCAGTACTTC. It is translated as CASSVEASGRGYEQYF.

The chain combines TRBV7-6 with TRBJ2-7, with 11 bases identical to TRBD2. V lost 2 bases to trimming and J lost 0 bases; unmatched junction nucleotides: 9. The CDR3 consists of 18 residues. The germline gives CDR1 SGHVS, CDR2 FNYEAQ. The CDR3 spells CASSLTGTSGDSSYEQYF. CDR3 coding DNA: TGTGCCAGCAGCTTAACCGGGACTAGCGGAGACAGCTCCTACGAGCAGTACTTC.

A few counts support this clonotype. The V gene is TRBV5-1, the J gene TRBJ2-7, with D possibly matching TRBD2 (5 bases). The CDR3 covers 15 residues. Trimming cost V 2 bases and J 2 bases, with 14 bases left between them. Germline V lookup: CDR1 SGHRS, CDR2 YFSETQ. CDR3 nucleotides: TGCGCCAGCAGCTTAGGTGGCGGGCCACCCTACGAGCAGTACTTC. This encodes CASSLGGGPPYEQYF.

The gene calls are TRBV27 and TRBJ2-2; D not certain. The CDR3 runs to 12 residues. V lost 5 bases and J lost 5, with 6 bases in between. The V gene's germline CDR1 is MNHEY and CDR2 SMNVEV (reference sequence). The CDR3 sequence: CASSDETGELFF. The CDR3 nucleotides are TGTGCCAGCAGTGATGAAACCGGGGAGCTGTTTTTT.

This chain joins TRBV20-1 and TRBJ2-5; TRBD1 agrees at 7 bases. Trimming cost V 6 bases and J 4 bases; bases outside gene matches: 8. The germline CDR1 and CDR2 sequences are DFQATT and SNEGSKA (reference sequence). This CDR3 is built from 13 residues. The CDR3 is CSANKGGSETQYF. In DNA form, the CDR3 reads TGCAGTGCAAATAAAGGGGGCTCAGAGACCCAGTACTTC.

The chain is built from TRBV10-2 and TRBJ2-2; the match to TRBD2 covers 10 bases. The CDR3 has 14 residues. Germline V CDR1 and CDR2: WSHSY, SAAADI. V lost 3 bases, J lost 6 bases, and 1 base stayed unmatched. CDR3 coding DNA: TGCGCCAGCAGTGATCTAGCGGGAGCCGGGGAGCTGTTTTTT. Its translation is CASSDLAGAGELFF.

This clonotype was recorded a few times. The genes are TRBV12-3 or TRBV12-4 and TRBJ2-7, with a tentative D call TRBD2 (5 bases). The germline V and J ends were trimmed by 4 bases and 0 bases, with 13 bases remaining between them. The CDR3 totals 15 residues. CDR3 DNA sequence: TGTGCCAGCAGTTCGTGGAGCGGTGGCTCCTACGAGCAGTACTTC. This codes for CASSSWSGGSYEQYF.

V usage is TRBV5-5 and J usage is TRBJ1-1; 8 nucleotides agree with TRBD1. After removal of 4 bases from V and 11 bases from J, the junction contained 10 bases not matched to a gene. The CDR3 spans 13 residues. Germline V CDR1 and CDR2: SGHKS, YYEKEE (reference sequence). CDR3 region: CASSPFDRGGAFF. The DNA for the CDR3 is TGTGCCAGCAGCCCGTTTGACAGGGGTGGCGCTTTCTTT.

V usage is TRBV19 and J usage is TRBJ1-5; D gene uncertain. V lost 7 bases to trimming and J lost 5 bases, with 15 bases between them. Germline V CDR1 and CDR2: LNHDA, SQIVND (reference sequence). The CDR3 contains 14 residues. The CDR3 sequence: CASTLIAGDQPQHF. DNA for the CDR3: TGTGCCAGTACCCTGATAGCAGGAGATCAGCCCCAGCATTTT.

This clonotype has just a few counts. The chain couples TRBV5-6 to TRBJ2-1; maybe TRBD1 (6 bases). This CDR3 spans 19 amino acids. Deletions cut 2 bases from V and 5 bases from J, with 26 bases between. CDR1 SGHDT and CDR2 YYEEEE come from the germline V gene. This chain's CDR3 is CASSFGAQGPTGGHNEQFF. The CDR3 DNA sequence: TGTGCCAGCAGCTTTGGTGCACAGGGTCCCACCGGCGGGCACAATGAGCAGTTCTTC.